The entry below describes one T cell receptor (beta chain). The antigen remains unidentified. The data are from a study of T cells after yellow fever vaccination. Findings and limits, study-wide: Most primary-vaccination clones recurred post-booster (approximately 96% CD4, more than 85% CD8). Weaker overall, the secondary response nonetheless peaked faster (day 5 versus 15). Abundant bulk-derived clonotypes could contaminate FACS-sorted repertoires.

TCR cDNA was made by 5'RACE template switching, adding a universal primer site and UMIs. A single record per CDR3 protein comes from TCRdb applying MiXCR to the 5' RACE reads. The data show a few hundred thousand distinct CDR3 sequences, with 3% to 4.5% seen just once and around 24% held by the top ten. The V and J ends lost 3 bases and 4 bases, in that order; junction bases with no gene match: 10. CDR1 MNHEY and CDR2 SMNVEV come from the germline V gene (reference sequence). The CDR3 is made up of 16 amino acids. The chain employs TRBV27 and TRBJ1-1; 8 nucleotides agree with TRBD1. This material consisted of PBMCs, taken on the day of the yellow fever booster vaccination. The clonotype comes from a man between 18 and 29 years old who received the YFV17D yellow fever vaccine. The CDR3 here is CASSFYRGEWGTEAFF. CDR3 DNA sequence: TGTGCCAGCAGTTTCTACAGGGGGGAATGGGGCACTGAAGCTTTCTTT.